This TCR beta chain derives from a study of cytomegalovirus exposure and HLA in healthy donors. The CDR3 sequence is 13 residues long. Germline values: CDR1 SGHRS, CDR2 YFSETQ. The junction had 2 bases not matched to a gene; V was cut back by 1 base and J by 7 bases. This donor's CMV serostatus is unrecorded. Details on this clone: Its target is unknown.

Study-level points and caveats: There were three CMV-associated chains whose specificity for CMV antigens was confirmed in vitro.

PCR primers comprised 60 Vbeta and 13 Jbeta primers. Measured with immunoSEQ multiplex PCR; TCRdb has only the in-frame clones, and not every one. The table shows 95,000 to 150,000 clones, with around 77% occurring only once. This chain links TRBV5-1 with TRBJ1-2; TRBD1 matches at 9 bases. Source material: PBMCs. The TCR originated in a human donor in good health. The CDR3 DNA follows: TGCGCCAGCAGCTTGACAGGGGGCGTTGGCTACACCTTC. This translates into CASSLTGGVGYTF.